This TCR beta chain is drawn from a study of T cell changes during pregnancy in multiple sclerosis. Using immunoSEQ multiplex PCR, the repertoire was profiled, and TCRdb retains in-frame clones only, with some absent. The sample shows approximately 80,000 clones, around 93% of them seen only once. V was pared by 6 bases and J by 5 bases, with 16 bases of the junction left unmatched. Germline lookup yields CDR1 LNHDA and CDR2 SQIVND (reference sequence). The CDR3 runs 17 residues. This sample comprised peripheral blood, obtained in the second trimester of pregnancy. This sequence originates from a female donor in good health, enrolled as a control in a pregnancy study. The chain is built from TRBV19 and TRBJ1-1; 9 bases match TRBD1. CDR3 in amino acids: CASRSPGQGVSSTEAFF. The CDR3 coding sequence is TGTGCCAGTAGATCACCGGGACAGGGCGTGTCGAGTACTGAAGCTTTCTTT.